This T cell receptor beta chain was retrieved from a study of OX40 agonist ivuxolimab in advanced cancers. Using immunoSEQ multiplex PCR, the repertoire was profiled, and TCRdb retains in-frame clones only, with some absent. This table has about 86,000 clones, roughly nine tenths appearing once. In this sample, this clone turned up a few times. Trimming took 1 base from V and 6 from J, leaving 11 bases between them. Germline values: CDR1 SGHTA, CDR2 FQGNSA. CDR3 length: 14 residues. This receptor was taken from an adult with an advanced solid tumor such as melanoma, head and neck, liver or kidney cancer. Source: CD4+ or CD8+ T cells sorted from blood, taken in a trial of the OX40 agonist ivuxolimab. The genes are TRBV7-2 and TRBJ2-3, with D hard to call. The DNA for the CDR3 is TGTGCCAGCAGCTTAGGCATCTCCGGGGATACGCAGTATTTT. The encoded protein is CASSLGISGDTQYF.